The 28 T cell receptor beta chains in this list originate from one sample, sequenced in a study of neurological immune-mediated disorders. MiXCR, run by TCRdb on the 5' RACE reads, gives a single entry per CDR3 protein. The sample lists around 90,000 distinct CDR3 sequences; about 13% were seen once. Time point here: longitudinal time-point 2. Sequencing input: PBMCs. The receptor set was obtained from a female donor with HTLV-1-associated myelopathy (HAM/TSP).

This clonotype was picked up many times. The chain is built from TRBV7-3 and TRBJ2-2, with D uncertain. The CDR3 length is 15 residues. Germline V CDR1 and CDR2: SGHTA, FQGTGA. Deletions cut 2 bases from V and 0 bases from J, with 7 bases between. The CDR3 DNA follows: TGTGCCAGCAGCTTACTGGGTGCGAACACCGGGGAGCTGTTTTTT. Translated, it gives CASSLLGANTGELFF. The full variable domain, its missing parts supplied by reference TRBV7-3 and TRBJ2-2, is GAGVSQTPSNKVTEKGKYVELRCDPISGHTALYWYRQSLGQGPEFLIYFQGTGAADDSGLPNDRFFAVRPEGSVSTLKIQRTERGDSAVYLCASSLLGANTGELFFGEGSRLTVL.

This clonotype was found many times. The chain has TRBV20-1 and TRBJ1-2; TRBD1 matches at 7 bases. This CDR3 is built from 15 residues. CDR1 and CDR2 from the germline V gene are DFQATT and SNEGSKA (reference sequence). The V and J ends lost 0 bases and 4 bases, in that order; junction bases with no gene match: 8. CDR3 sequence: CSARDRRQGGYGYTF. CDR3 coding DNA: TGCAGTGCTAGAGATAGGAGACAGGGAGGCTATGGCTACACCTTC.

This clonotype was observed at least ten times. The chain uses TRBV5-1 and TRBJ2-5, with TRBD1 as a possible D gene (5 bases). The germline V gene encodes CDR1 SGHRS and CDR2 YFSETQ. The CDR3 extends over 16 amino acids. The V gene lost 4 bases and the J gene lost 1 base, with 17 bases spanning the gap. The CDR3 region is CASSKTTASRQETQYF. The CDR3 DNA reads as TGCGCCAGCAGCAAGACGACAGCCTCACGCCAAGAGACCCAGTACTTC.

This clonotype was found many times. The genes are TRBV18 and TRBJ1-2; D ambiguous. Germline V gene sequence: CDR1 KGHSH, CDR2 LQKENI. The ends were cut back, 0 bases at V and 4 bases at J, with 9 bases in the middle. The length of the CDR3 is 14 residues. The CDR3 protein is CASSPPTNAYGYTF. The CDR3 bases are TGTGCCAGCTCACCACCTACAAACGCCTATGGCTACACCTTC.

V and J are TRBV18 and TRBJ1-5; tentative D call: TRBD1 (5 bases). Trimming took off 4 bases at V and 3 bases at J, with 16 bases between the two ends. In germline, CDR1 is KGHSH, CDR2 LQKENI. CDR3 length: 16 amino acids. The CDR3 loop is CASSRAGGQTNQPQHF. DNA for the CDR3: TGTGCCAGCTCACGTGCGGGAGGACAAACCAATCAGCCCCAGCATTTT. Together with reference TRBV18 and TRBJ1-5, the CDR3 gives the full variable domain: NAGVMQNPRHLVRRRGQEARLRCSPMKGHSHVYWYRQLPEEGLKFMVYLQKENIIDESGMPKERFSAEFPKEGPSILRIQQVVRGDSAAYFCASSRAGGQTNQPQHFGDGTRLSIL.

This clonotype came up many times. V gene TRBV4-1 combines with J gene TRBJ2-7; 9 bases match TRBD2. V dropped 1 base and J dropped 5; count of bases not matched to a gene: 12. Germline V gene data show CDR1 as MGHRA and CDR2 as YSYEKL. The CDR3 spans 17 residues. The CDR3 DNA is TGCGCCAGCAGCCAAGTGGCTCTGAGGCGGGGGGGCGACGAGCAGTACTTC. This encodes CASSQVALRRGGDEQYF.

V is TRBV19 and J is TRBJ2-1; D remains ambiguous. The V end lost 3 bases, the J end lost 3 bases, and 15 bases lay between the germline ends. Germline loops: CDR1 LNHDA, CDR2 SQIVND (reference sequence). The CDR3 runs 16 residues. CDR3 protein: CASSMFHIQNYNEQFF. The CDR3 DNA follows: TGTGCCAGTAGTATGTTTCACATACAGAACTACAATGAGCAGTTCTTC.

This clonotype was counted ten times or more. The chain employs TRBV5-6 and TRBJ2-7; D gene uncertain. Trimming shortened V by 2 bases and J by 4 bases, and 7 bases separated the two germline ends. The CDR3 spans 12 residues. Per germline, CDR1 SGHDT and CDR2 YYEEEE. The CDR3 DNA is TGTGCCAGCAGCTTTGCAGAATACGAGCAGTACTTC. This encodes CASSFAEYEQYF. The complete variable domain, with remaining parts taken from reference TRBV5-6 and TRBJ2-7, reads DAGVTQSPTHLIKTRGQQVTLRCSPKSGHDTVSWYQQALGQGPQFIFQYYEEEERQRGNFPDRFSGHQFPNYSSELNVNALLLGDSALYLCASSFAEYEQYFGPGTRLTVT.

This clonotype was seen repeatedly, ten times or more. The gene calls are TRBV6-5 and TRBJ2-1; D remains unclear. The CDR3 extends over 14 amino acids. The V gene's germline CDR1 is MNHEY and CDR2 SVGAGI. Trimming cost V 4 bases and J 10 bases, with 17 bases left between them. CDR3 DNA: TGTGCCAGCAGTTCACTCCCCTACGGTGGGGAGCAGTTCTTC. Amino acids: CASSSLPYGGEQFF.

In this sample, this clonotype turned up many times. The chain recombines TRBV28 with TRBJ2-2, with 7 positions matching TRBD1. The CDR3 sequence is 15 residues long. Germline CDR1 is MDHEN and CDR2 is SYDVKM. V trimming: 10 bases; J trimming: 2 bases; junction bases outside the gene matches: 10. CDR3 sequence reads: CATRGTERNTGELFF. The DNA of the CDR3 is TGTGCCACCCGTGGGACAGAACGAAACACCGGGGAGCTGTTTTTT.

This clonotype came up many times. The chain joins TRBV29-1 to TRBJ1-3; D uncertain. The CDR3 consists of 13 residues. The ends were cut back, 0 bases at V and 3 bases at J, with 6 bases in the middle. Per the germline V gene, CDR1 is SQVTM and CDR2 is ANQGSEA. CDR3 sequence reads: CSVEEVLGNTIYF. The CDR3 DNA follows: TGCAGCGTTGAAGAGGTTCTTGGAAACACCATATATTTT.

Many counts were recorded for this clonotype. The chain employs TRBV6-2 or TRBV6-3 and TRBJ2-7, with D possibly matching TRBD1 (6 bases). CDR3 size: 14 residues. Germline V CDR1 and CDR2: MNHEY, SVGEGT. Trimming removed 5 bases from V and 3 bases from J, with 14 bases in between. The CDR3 loop reads CASSPHRDNYEQYF. The CDR3 DNA sequence: TGTGCCAGCAGTCCACATCGGGACAACTACGAGCAGTACTTC.

This clonotype was observed many times. The chain recombines TRBV5-1 with TRBJ2-6; D unresolved. Trimming stripped 3 bases from V and 4 bases from J, with 8 bases between. The CDR3 contains 14 residues. Germline CDR1 is SGHRS and CDR2 is YFSETQ. This CDR3 reads CASSWAGGANVLTF. The CDR3 nucleotides are TGCGCCAGCAGCTGGGCAGGAGGGGCCAACGTCCTGACTTTC.

V usage is TRBV5-1 and J usage is TRBJ2-7, with TRBD1 identical over 7 bases. V was clipped by 4 bases and J by 4 bases; unmatched bases: 5. The CDR3 loop spans 13 amino acids. Per germline, CDR1 SGHRS and CDR2 YFSETQ. The chain's CDR3 is CASSRQTGYEQYF. The DNA of the CDR3 is TGCGCCAGCAGCCGTCAGACAGGGTACGAGCAGTACTTC.

At least ten counts were recorded for this clonotype. The chain carries TRBV6-5 and TRBJ2-3; D unresolved. This CDR3 has 13 residues. Germline V gene lookup returns CDR1 MNHEY and CDR2 SVGAGI. Trimming removed 2 bases at V and 2 bases at J, with 5 bases between. DNA for the CDR3: TGTGCCAGCAGTTACGGGGACACAGATACGCAGTATTTT. Translation gives CASSYGDTDTQYF.

In its sample, this clonotype was seen many times. The rearrangement links TRBV20-1 to TRBJ1-5, with D perhaps matching TRBD1 (5 bases). CDR3 length: 16 amino acids. Per the germline V gene, CDR1 is DFQATT and CDR2 is SNEGSKA (reference sequence). V was clipped by 2 bases and J by 0 bases, with 14 bases between them. CDR3 loop: CSARKEGQYSNQPQHF. In DNA form, the CDR3 reads TGCAGTGCTAGAAAGGAGGGGCAGTATAGCAATCAGCCCCAGCATTTT.

CDR3 residues: CASSSPGLAGGHSYNEQFF. CDR3 nucleotides: TGCGCCAGCAGCTCACCGGGACTAGCGGGGGGGCATTCCTACAATGAGCAGTTCTTC. The rearrangement joins TRBV5-1 to TRBJ2-1; 16 bases are a match to TRBD2. V was clipped by 3 bases and J by 1 base; unmatched bases: 7. This CDR3 region has 19 residues. Germline-derived CDR1 and CDR2 are SGHRS and YFSETQ.

This clonotype occurred many times. V usage is TRBV5-1 and J usage is TRBJ2-7, with TRBD2 identical over 11 bases. Losses at the gene ends were 3 bases for V and 1 base for J; bases not matched to a gene: 3. Germline CDR1 SGHRS, CDR2 YFSETQ. This CDR3 comprises 15 residues. CDR3 DNA: TGCGCCAGCAGCTCTAGCGGGGGGATGTCCTACGAGCAGTACTTC. Amino acids: CASSSSGGMSYEQYF.

At least ten counts were recorded for this clonotype. This sequence joins TRBV5-1 and TRBJ1-2, with D hard to call. Germline CDR1 SGHRS, CDR2 YFSETQ. V was shortened by 5 bases and J by 4 bases, with 12 bases between the two germline ends. This CDR3 is built from 13 residues. The CDR3 bases are TGCGCCAGCAGTTCGGGCGAGGTCTATGGCTACACCTTC. It yields the protein CASSSGEVYGYTF.

This clonotype showed up just a few times. V gene TRBV7-2 combines with J gene TRBJ1-1; the D is unclear. CDR3 length: 15 amino acids. CDR1 and CDR2 from the germline V gene are SGHTA and FQGNSA. V was cut by 5 bases and J by 4 bases, with 17 bases left in between. In DNA, the CDR3 is TGTGCCAGCAGCCCCTTGACCCTCCCGGGCACTGAAGCTTTCTTT. It encodes CASSPLTLPGTEAFF.

This clonotype was picked up many times. The rearrangement uses TRBV9 and TRBJ1-1, with D possibly TRBD1 on 5 matching bases. CDR1 is SGDLS and CDR2 is YYNGEE in the germline V gene. Trimming removed 4 bases at V and 5 bases at J, with 15 bases between. This CDR3 contains 14 residues. The CDR3 DNA is TGTGCCAGCAGCCTCCCAGGGTCCGGGACTGAAGCTTTCTTT. This gives the protein CASSLPGSGTEAFF.

This clonotype has a count of ten or more. The chain combines TRBV6-6 with TRBJ2-5; possible D gene TRBD1, 5 bases. This CDR3 comprises 14 residues. The V gene's germline CDR1 is MNHNY and CDR2 SVGAGI (reference sequence). V was cut by 6 bases and J by 5 bases, with 16 bases left in between. This chain's CDR3 is CASSQEKGQETQYF. DNA of the CDR3: TGTGCCAGCAGCCAAGAGAAGGGGCAGGAGACCCAGTACTTC.

Note on this clonotype: A read error may explain this, as a much larger clone is one base away. The chain employs TRBV20-1 and TRBJ2-2, with TRBD2 matching 8 bases. CDR1 and CDR2 (germline): DFQATT, SNEGSKA (reference sequence). J lost 4 bases, V lost 6 bases, and 13 bases had no gene match. The CDR3 is made up of 16 amino acids. The CDR3 sequence is CSAITGTRRSTGELFF. CDR3 sequence (DNA): TGCAGTGCAATCACTGGGACTAGACGTAGCACCGGGGAGCTGTTTTTT.

Many counts were recorded for this clonotype. The chain is built from TRBV5-5 and TRBJ2-7; D is perhaps TRBD1 or TRBD2 (5 bases each). Germline V gives CDR1 SGHKS, CDR2 YYEKEE (reference sequence). The V gene lost 0 bases and the J gene lost 9 bases, with 19 bases spanning the gap. CDR3 size: 15 residues. CDR3 sequence (DNA): TGTGCCAGCAGCTTGGCTGGGGGTACCGTCCTTTGGCAGTACTTC. Its protein is CASSLAGGTVLWQYF.

The chain combines TRBV29-1 with TRBJ1-1; D is uncertain. This CDR3 spans 12 amino acids. Germline CDR1 SQVTM, CDR2 ANQGSEA. Trimming took 7 bases from V and 3 from J, leaving 12 bases between them. The CDR3 bases are TGCAGCGCCACAAGGCAGTACACTGAAGCTTTCTTT. This codes for CSATRQYTEAFF.

This clonotype was seen many times. This chain joins TRBV7-2 and TRBJ2-3; 11 positions match TRBD2. This CDR3 has 16 residues. Germline CDR1 SGHTA, CDR2 FQGNSA. J gave up 4 bases and V 5 bases, and 8 bases lay outside the gene matches. CDR3: CASSRRLAGGADTQYF. The CDR3 DNA reads as TGTGCCAGCAGCCGGAGGCTAGCGGGGGGTGCAGATACGCAGTATTTT.

This clonotype was counted ten times or more. Here the CDR3 reads CSASLAKGEQYF. The CDR3 nucleotides are TGCAGTGCTAGTCTCGCTAAGGGGGAGCAGTACTTC. The gene calls are TRBV20-1 and TRBJ2-7; the D gene is possibly TRBD1 (5 bases). The germline V gene encodes CDR1 DFQATT and CDR2 SNEGSKA (reference sequence). Trimming left V 3 bases short and J 7 bases short, with 13 bases between. This CDR3 has 12 amino acids.

Many counts were recorded for this clonotype. J is TRBJ1-1 and V is TRBV5-1; 7 nucleotides match TRBD1. The CDR3 has 15 amino acids. Germline-derived CDR1 and CDR2 are SGHRS and YFSETQ. V shed 4 bases, J shed 0 bases, and the junction held 6 bases outside the gene matches. In DNA form, the CDR3 reads TGCGCCAGCAGCCCAGGACAGGCGATGAACACTGAAGCTTTCTTT. As protein: CASSPGQAMNTEAFF.